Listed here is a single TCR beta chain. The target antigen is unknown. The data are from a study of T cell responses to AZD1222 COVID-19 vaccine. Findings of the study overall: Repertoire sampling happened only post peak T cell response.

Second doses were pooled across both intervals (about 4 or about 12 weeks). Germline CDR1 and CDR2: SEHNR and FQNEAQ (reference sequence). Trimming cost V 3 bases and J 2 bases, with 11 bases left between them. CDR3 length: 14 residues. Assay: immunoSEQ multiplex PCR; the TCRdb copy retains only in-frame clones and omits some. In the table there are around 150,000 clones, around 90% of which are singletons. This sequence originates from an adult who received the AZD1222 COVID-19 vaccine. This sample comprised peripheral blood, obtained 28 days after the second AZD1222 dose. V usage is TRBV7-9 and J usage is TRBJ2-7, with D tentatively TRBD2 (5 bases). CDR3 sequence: CASSFRTDAYEQYF. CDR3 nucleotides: TGTGCCAGCAGCTTTCGGACTGACGCCTACGAGCAGTACTTC.